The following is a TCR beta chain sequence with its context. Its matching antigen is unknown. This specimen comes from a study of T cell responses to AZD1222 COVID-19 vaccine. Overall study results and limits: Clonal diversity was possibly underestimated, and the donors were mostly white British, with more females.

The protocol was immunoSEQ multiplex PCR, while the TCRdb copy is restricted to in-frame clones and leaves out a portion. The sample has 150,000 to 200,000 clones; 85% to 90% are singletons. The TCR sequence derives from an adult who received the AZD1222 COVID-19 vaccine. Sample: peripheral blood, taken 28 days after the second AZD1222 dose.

The CDR3 protein is CASRQGSDYGYTF. The CDR3 nucleotides read TGTGCCAGCAGGCAGGGATCGGACTATGGCTACACCTTC. V is TRBV2 and J is TRBJ1-2, with D perhaps matching TRBD1 (5 bases). Trimming pared 6 bases from V and 3 bases from J, leaving 11 bases between. The CDR3 is 13 residues long. The germline V gene encodes CDR1 SNHLY and CDR2 FYNNEI.